Detailed here is one T cell receptor beta chain. The data were taken from a study of shared T cell receptors in the human thymus. The table came from immunoSEQ multiplex PCR; TCRdb's copy has only in-frame clones and leaves some out. The sample lists about 710,000 clones; 70% to 90% were seen once. This CDR3 region has 16 residues. With 4 bases clipped from V and 4 bases from J, the junction kept 12 bases outside the gene matches. Germline loops: CDR1 SGHRS, CDR2 YFSETQ. The data were also submitted as part of a second study, on human thymus T cells. That paper notes: Samples came from healthy Finnish infants during open corrective cardiac surgery. Thymic material originated from resections removed in the course of corrective heart surgery. Thymic and blood repertoires seemed to favor certain V and J genes. Related research has reported that thymic repertoires overlap highly among unrelated individuals.

The TCR comes from a boy in the first two years of life with a congenital heart defect. The V and J genes are TRBV5-1 and TRBJ2-7, with TRBD2 matching over 9 bases. The sample taken for sequencing was thymocytes. As DNA, the CDR3 is TGCGCCAGCAGCCTTGAAGCCCTAGCGGGATTTTACGAGCAGTACTTC. Its translation is CASSLEALAGFYEQYF.